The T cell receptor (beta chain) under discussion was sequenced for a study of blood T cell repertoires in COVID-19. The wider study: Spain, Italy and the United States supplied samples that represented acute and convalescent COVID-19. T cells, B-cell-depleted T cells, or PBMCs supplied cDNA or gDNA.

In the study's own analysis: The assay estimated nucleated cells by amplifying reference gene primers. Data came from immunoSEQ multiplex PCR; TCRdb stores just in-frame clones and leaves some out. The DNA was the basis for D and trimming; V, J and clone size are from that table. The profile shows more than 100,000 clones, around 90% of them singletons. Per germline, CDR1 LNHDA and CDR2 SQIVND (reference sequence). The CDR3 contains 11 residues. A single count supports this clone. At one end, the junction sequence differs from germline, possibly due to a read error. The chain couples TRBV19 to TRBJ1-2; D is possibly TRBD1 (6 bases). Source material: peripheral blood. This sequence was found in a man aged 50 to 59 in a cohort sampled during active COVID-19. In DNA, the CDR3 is TGTGCCAGTAGTGAGGACAGACTCCTTCACTTC. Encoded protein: CASSEDRLLHF.